A single sample is the source of the 24 T cell receptor beta chains below, sequenced in a study of blood T cell repertoires in COVID-19. The assay was immunoSEQ multiplex PCR, and TCRdb's table has in-frame clones only and misses some. The profile shows hundreds of thousands of clones, around 89% of them singletons. Sequencing used PBMCs or T cells enriched from blood (not recorded which). All receptors come from a woman in her twenties or thirties who had recovered from COVID-19.

The V call is TRBV5-1, the J call TRBJ1-5; TRBD1 matches at 10 bases. In germline, CDR1 is SGHRS, CDR2 YFSETQ. This CDR3 spans 14 amino acids. With V trimmed by 0 bases and J by 10 bases, 4 bases remained unmatched. The CDR3 region is CASSLGQGASPQHF. CDR3 sequence (DNA): TGCGCCAGCAGCTTGGGACAGGGGGCTAGTCCCCAGCATTTT. Filled out from reference TRBV5-1 and TRBJ1-5, the complete variable domain reads KAGVTQTPRYLIKTRGQQVTLSCSPISGHRSVSWYQQTPGQGLQFLFEYFSETQRNKGNFPGRFSGRQFSNSRSEMNVSTLELGDSALYLCASSLGQGASPQHFGDGTRLSIL.

This clone was recorded once. The chain carries TRBV20-1 and TRBJ2-5, with D maybe TRBD2 (5 bases). The CDR3 is 13 residues long. Trimming shortened V by 3 bases and J by 4 bases, and 12 bases separated the two germline ends. Germline V gene sequence: CDR1 DFQATT, CDR2 SNEGSKA (reference sequence). In DNA form, the CDR3 reads TGCAGTGCTAGTGCGGGTTCCCCAGAGACCCAGTACTTC. This encodes CSASAGSPETQYF.

This rearrangement joins TRBV28 to TRBJ2-7; 9 nucleotides agree with TRBD1. V lost 6 bases to trimming and J lost 0 bases; unmatched junction nucleotides: 6. Per germline, CDR1 MDHEN and CDR2 SYDVKM. CDR3 length equals 15 residues. CDR3 region: CASSSGQGYSYEQYF. CDR3 DNA sequence: TGTGCCAGCAGCTCGGGACAGGGCTACTCCTACGAGCAGTACTTC.

The chain couples TRBV5-1 to TRBJ1-2; 10 bases line up with TRBD1. Germline values: CDR1 SGHRS, CDR2 YFSETQ. The CDR3 is 15 residues long. V lost 0 bases to trimming and J lost 8 bases; unmatched junction nucleotides: 7. The CDR3 DNA follows: TGCGCCAGCAGCTTGGATGACAGGGGGCCATGGGGCTACACCTTC. Translated: CASSLDDRGPWGYTF. Complete variable domain (other parts from reference TRBV5-1 and TRBJ1-2): KAGVTQTPRYLIKTRGQQVTLSCSPISGHRSVSWYQQTPGQGLQFLFEYFSETQRNKGNFPGRFSGRQFSNSRSEMNVSTLELGDSALYLCASSLDDRGPWGYTFGSGTRLTVV.

The V call is TRBV6-1, the J call TRBJ1-2; D possibly corresponds to TRBD1 (6 bases). V was shortened by 0 bases and J by 8 bases, with 16 bases between the two germline ends. This CDR3 has 15 residues. The germline CDR1 and CDR2 sequences are MNHNS and SASEGT. CDR3 loop: CASSEARSGVEGYTF. The CDR3, as DNA: TGTGCCAGCAGTGAAGCGAGGTCAGGGGTAGAAGGCTACACCTTC.

This rearrangement joins TRBV19 to TRBJ1-2, with no clear D. Trimming removed 0 bases from V and 8 bases from J, with 4 bases in between. The germline gives CDR1 LNHDA, CDR2 SQIVND (reference sequence). The CDR3 contains 11 residues. CDR3 protein: CASSIDRGYTF. The DNA for the CDR3 is TGTGCCAGTAGTATAGACAGAGGCTACACCTTC.

This clone was observed a single time. V is TRBV11-2 and J is TRBJ1-4, with 8 bases that match TRBD1. Germline lookup yields CDR1 SGHAT and CDR2 FQNNGV. Trimming cost V 5 bases and J 6 bases; bases outside gene matches: 8. The CDR3 totals 15 residues. The CDR3 sequence: CASSQRRGHYEKLFF. The DNA for the CDR3 is TGTGCCAGCAGCCAGCGCAGGGGGCATTATGAAAAACTGTTTTTT.

This clone was seen only once. V is TRBV16 and J is TRBJ2-1; 8 nucleotides line up with TRBD2. The ends lost 1 base at V and 3 bases at J; junction bases unmatched: 2. There are 15 residues in the CDR3. The germline CDR1 and CDR2 sequences are KGHSY and FQNENV. Written as DNA, the CDR3 is TGTGCCAGCAGCCAATTCAGCGGGAGCTACAATGAGCAGTTCTTC. Its protein is CASSQFSGSYNEQFF.

V usage is TRBV10-3 and J usage is TRBJ2-3; TRBD2 might be the D (6 bases). The ends were cut back, 4 bases at V and 8 bases at J, with 16 bases in the middle. There are 14 residues in the CDR3. Germline V gene lookup returns CDR1 ENHRY and CDR2 SYGVKD. The CDR3: CAISVDLRRGTQYF. Written as DNA, the CDR3 is TGTGCCATCAGTGTCGACCTGAGGCGGGGTACGCAGTATTTT.

This chain links TRBV5-8 with TRBJ1-2; no reliable D call. V was pared by 1 base and J by 0 bases, with 4 bases between. The CDR3 loop spans 13 amino acids. Germline CDR1 reads SGHTS; CDR2 reads YDEGEE. CDR3 DNA: TGTGCCAGCAGCTTGACAGCTAACTATGGCTACACCTTC. It is translated as CASSLTANYGYTF.

This clone was picked up one time. The chain uses TRBV19 and TRBJ2-1; TRBD2 agrees at 8 bases. The V and J ends lost 5 bases and 5 bases, in that order; junction bases with no gene match: 8. Germline loops: CDR1 LNHDA, CDR2 SQIVND (reference sequence). The length of the CDR3 is 15 residues. The CDR3 here is CASSFGLAGDNEQFF. In DNA, the CDR3 is TGTGCCAGTAGTTTCGGACTAGCCGGAGACAATGAGCAGTTCTTC.

This chain connects TRBV11-2 to TRBJ2-3, with TRBD2 matching 10 bases. CDR1 is SGHAT and CDR2 is FQNNGV in the germline V gene. The CDR3 length is 16 residues. The trim removed 0 bases at V and 4 bases at J, leaving 4 bases unmatched. The CDR3 DNA reads TGTGCCAGCAGCTTAGATAGGCTAGCGGGAGCAGATACGCAGTATTTT. Encoded protein: CASSLDRLAGADTQYF.

V is TRBV7-8 and J is TRBJ2-1, with 13 nucleotides matching TRBD2. This CDR3 has 15 amino acids. Per the germline V gene, CDR1 is SGHVS and CDR2 is FQNEAQ. Losses at the gene ends were 5 bases for V and 9 bases for J; bases not matched to a gene: 7. CDR3 DNA: TGTGCCAGCAGCCCCGGACTAGCGGGAGTCGTTGAGCAGTTCTTC. It specifies CASSPGLAGVVEQFF.

V usage is TRBV5-1 and J usage is TRBJ1-2, with TRBD1 as a possible D gene (5 bases). CDR1 SGHRS and CDR2 YFSETQ come from the germline V gene. CDR3 length equals 14 residues. V was cut by 4 bases and J by 8 bases, with 18 bases left in between. The CDR3: CASSDDGGVLGYTF. The CDR3 DNA reads as TGCGCCAGCAGCGACGATGGGGGGGTTTTAGGCTACACCTTC.

This clone was detected only a few times. The chain is built from TRBV15 and TRBJ2-1, with 7 bases aligning to TRBD2. This CDR3 is built from 15 residues. The V segment lost 0 bases and the J segment 4 bases; nucleotides outside the gene matches: 3. Germline V gene lookup returns CDR1 LNHNV and CDR2 YYDKDF (reference sequence). CDR3 sequence: CATSRDLAEYNEQFF. DNA for the CDR3: TGTGCCACCAGCAGAGATCTAGCGGAGTACAATGAGCAGTTCTTC. The full variable domain, with the rest looked up from reference TRBV15 and TRBJ2-1, is DAMVIQNPRYQVTQFGKPVTLSCSQTLNHNVMYWYQQKSSQAPKLLFHYYDKDFNNEADTPDNFQSRRPNTSFCFLDIRSPGLGDTAMYLCATSRDLAEYNEQFFGPGTRLTVL.

The rearrangement links TRBV11-2 to TRBJ2-7; weak D call: TRBD2 (5 bases). The CDR3 is 15 residues long. V lost 4 bases, J lost 2 bases, and 15 bases lay in between. The germline CDR1 and CDR2 sequences are SGHAT and FQNNGV. The CDR3 DNA follows: TGTGCCAGCAGCTCGACCCTGACGGGGACCTACGAGCAGTACTTC. This translates into CASSSTLTGTYEQYF.

J is TRBJ2-5 and V is TRBV5-1; D may be TRBD1 (6 bases). V lost 4 bases and J lost 5, with 9 bases in between. The CDR3 is 12 residues long. The V gene's germline CDR1 is SGHRS and CDR2 YFSETQ. In DNA, the CDR3 is TGCGCCAGCAGCATCCAGGGGGAGACCCAGTACTTC. Translating it yields CASSIQGETQYF. Full variable domain (remainder filled in from reference TRBV5-1 and TRBJ2-5): KAGVTQTPRYLIKTRGQQVTLSCSPISGHRSVSWYQQTPGQGLQFLFEYFSETQRNKGNFPGRFSGRQFSNSRSEMNVSTLELGDSALYLCASSIQGETQYFGPGTRLLVL.

The J gene is TRBJ2-7, the V gene TRBV21-1; TRBD1 is the table's D call and was not checked against the DNA. TRBV21-1 is a listed pseudogene. There are 17 residues in the CDR3. The CDR3 sequence: CASSQGQDGQGMNEQYF. CDR3 DNA sequence: TGTGCCAGCAGCCAGGGCCAGGACGGGCAGGGAATGAACGAGCAGTACTTC.

This sequence joins TRBV6-1 and TRBJ1-5; D call uncertain. The CDR3 has 13 amino acids. CDR1 and CDR2 (germline): MNHNS, SASEGT. Trimming left V 1 base short and J 6 bases short, with 7 bases between. Here the CDR3 reads CASSEGRIQPQHF. The CDR3 DNA follows: TGTGCCAGCAGTGAAGGGAGGATTCAGCCCCAGCATTTT.

About this clone: The sample carries other DNA sequences with the same CDR3. The chain has TRBV29-1 and TRBJ1-1; D unresolved. In germline, CDR1 is SQVTM, CDR2 ANQGSEA. V was clipped by 4 bases and J by 1 base, with 4 bases between them. This CDR3 region has 11 residues. CDR3 sequence: CSVARNTEAFF. In nucleotides, the CDR3 is TGCAGCGTTGCCCGGAACACTGAAGCTTTCTTT.

The chain is built from TRBV30 and TRBJ2-2; TRBD2 matches 8 bases. The ends lost 3 bases at V and 7 bases at J; junction bases unmatched: 7. Germline CDR1 reads GTSNPN; CDR2 reads SVGIG (reference sequence). The CDR3 length is 14 residues. CDR3 protein: CAWREASGFGELFF. CDR3 in DNA: TGTGCCTGGAGAGAGGCTAGCGGGTTCGGGGAGCTGTTTTTT.

The V call is TRBV18, the J call TRBJ2-7; 10 bases align to TRBD1. The CDR3 extends over 17 amino acids. Germline V gene data show CDR1 as KGHSH and CDR2 as LQKENI. Trimming cost V 2 bases and J 2 bases; bases outside gene matches: 9. The CDR3 protein is CASSPFQTGGATYEQYF. CDR3 in DNA: TGTGCCAGCTCACCATTTCAGACAGGGGGCGCTACCTACGAGCAGTACTTC. The complete variable domain, with remaining parts taken from reference TRBV18 and TRBJ2-7, reads NAGVMQNPRHLVRRRGQEARLRCSPMKGHSHVYWYRQLPEEGLKFMVYLQKENIIDESGMPKERFSAEFPKEGPSILRIQQVVRGDSAAYFCASSPFQTGGATYEQYFGPGTRLTVT.

This clone was observed a few times. V usage is TRBV7-3 and J usage is TRBJ2-7; 9 nucleotides line up with TRBD1. The ends lost 9 bases at V and 3 bases at J; junction bases unmatched: 9. Germline loops: CDR1 SGHTA, CDR2 FQGTGA. The CDR3 loop spans 14 amino acids. CDR3 sequence (DNA): TGTGCCAGAGACGACAGGGGGGGAGACTACGAGCAGTACTTC. Translating gives CARDDRGGDYEQYF.

This rearrangement joins TRBV10-3 to TRBJ1-1; 8 nucleotides match TRBD1. The CDR3 loop spans 12 amino acids. The trim removed 6 bases at V and 7 bases at J, leaving 4 bases unmatched. Germline CDR1 and CDR2: ENHRY and SYGVKD. CDR3 in amino acids: CAIRPGQGEAFF. The CDR3 nucleotides are TGTGCCATCAGACCCGGACAGGGTGAAGCTTTCTTT.